What follows describes a single T cell receptor (beta chain). The primer mix had 60 Vbeta and 13 Jbeta primers. Repertoires were generated with immunoSEQ multiplex PCR, while TCRdb's copy carries only in-frame clones and drops some. Among 150,000 to 200,000 clones listed, about 79% were seen once. The data belong to a study of cytomegalovirus exposure and HLA in healthy donors. Study summary: Early released data had about 85 million unique TCRs, all coming from HLA-typed donors.

V lost 5 bases, J lost 3 bases, and 7 bases stayed unmatched. Germline V gene lookup returns CDR1 MDHEN and CDR2 SYDVKM. The CDR3 is 15 amino acids. The TCR was taken from a woman aged 50 to 60 in good health and CMV-seronegative. Sequencing input: PBMCs. The rearrangement uses TRBV28 and TRBJ1-5, with TRBD1 matching over 7 bases. CDR3 nucleotides: TGTGCCAGCAGTACGCGGGACAGATACAATCAGCCCCAGCATTTT. Amino acids: CASSTRDRYNQPQHF.